The clone carrying this T cell receptor beta chain was observed a few times. The target antigen is unknown. V lost 7 bases to trimming and J lost 4 bases; unmatched junction nucleotides: 5. The CDR3 loop spans 13 amino acids. In germline, CDR1 is WSHSY, CDR2 SAAADI. This sample stems from a study of STAT3 mutations in large granular lymphocyte leukemia. Findings and limits, study-wide: Every T-LGLL patient had at least one immunodominant TCRbeta clonotype. Variable sampling intervals and differing treatment regimens complicated linking therapy response to TCR clonal burden changes. In 6 of 18 patients, new TCR clonotypes emerged after therapy.

Around 40,000 productive templates were obtained per sample on average. This table comes from immunoSEQ multiplex PCR, and its TCRdb copy is limited to in-frame clones, with some not included. This table has over 3,000 clones, more than 35% appearing once. The sequence was obtained from a man between 60 and 75 years old with T-cell large granular lymphocyte leukemia. Some clones in this sample may be carry-over from other donors' samples. V usage is TRBV10-2 and J usage is TRBJ2-5; 8 nucleotides align to TRBD2. Sequencing input: peripheral blood mononuclear cells. CDR3: CASTDGRGETQYF. The CDR3 region has the DNA TGCGCCAGCACGGACGGGAGGGGAGAGACCCAGTACTTC.